This section outlines one T cell receptor beta chain sequence together with its context. Antigen specificity is unknown. A universal primer site arose from template switching, and cDNA bore unique molecular identifiers. TCRdb re-called the 5' RACE reads with MiXCR, one entry per CDR3 protein. The sample shows about 1.7 million distinct CDR3 sequences, around 33% of them seen only once. CDR1 and CDR2 from the germline V gene are LNHDA and SQIVND (reference sequence). Trimming shortened V by 6 bases and J by 3 bases, and 12 bases separated the two germline ends. This CDR3 contains 14 residues. The data were obtained in a study of identical twins. Findings of the study overall: With monozygotic twins, out-of-frame TCR alpha sharing exceeded what models estimated. In drawing conclusions, the study used cross-sectional statistical analysis and did not follow the same donors. Excess low generation probability was seen in twin-shared out-of-frame alpha sequences.

The chain uses TRBV19 and TRBJ1-5; tentatively, D is TRBD1 (5 bases). The source of this sequence is a newborn girl in good health. Sequencing was done on a sample of cord blood. The CDR3 spells CASSQRGINQPQHF. In DNA form, the CDR3 reads TGTGCCAGTAGCCAACGGGGGATCAATCAGCCCCAGCATTTT.